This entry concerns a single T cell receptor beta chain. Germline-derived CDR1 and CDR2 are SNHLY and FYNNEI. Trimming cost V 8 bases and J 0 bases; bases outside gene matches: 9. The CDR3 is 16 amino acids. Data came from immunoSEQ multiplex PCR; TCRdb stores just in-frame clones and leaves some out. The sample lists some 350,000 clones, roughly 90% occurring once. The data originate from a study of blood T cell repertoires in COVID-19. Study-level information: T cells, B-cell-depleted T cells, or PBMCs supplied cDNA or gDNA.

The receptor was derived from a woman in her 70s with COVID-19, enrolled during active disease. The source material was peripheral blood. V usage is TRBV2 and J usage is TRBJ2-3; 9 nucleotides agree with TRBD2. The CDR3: CASFKTSGFSTDTQYF. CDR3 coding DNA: TGTGCCAGCTTCAAGACTAGCGGATTTAGCACAGATACGCAGTATTTT.